This T cell receptor beta chain came from a study of CXCR3-negative and CXCR3-positive naive CD8 T cells. As concerns this clonotype: What it binds is unknown.

Carrying UMI labels, the TRB cDNA libraries were prepared through 5' RACE. One entry per CDR3 protein, without DNA, is what TCRdb gives after re-calling the 5' RACE reads. In all, the sample yields some 130,000 distinct CDR3 sequences. Germline V gene lookup returns CDR1 MNHEY and CDR2 SMNVEV (reference sequence). The CDR3 sequence is 12 residues long. Regarding the study as a whole: More hydrophobic TRB CDR3s occurred in CXCR3-positive than in CXCR3-negative naive cells. After cryopreservation, CXCR3 expression dropped partially; most assays used fresh PBMCs.

Material: naive CXCR3- CD8+ T cells from blood. Stated subset: CD45RO-CCR7+CD27+CD95- naive CD8+ T cells lacking CXCR3 (TNR3-). The chain has TRBV27 and TRBJ2-7. The receptor was isolated from a human donor in good health. Some clones in this sample may be carry-over from other donors' samples. The CDR3 loop is CASSITGYEQYF.